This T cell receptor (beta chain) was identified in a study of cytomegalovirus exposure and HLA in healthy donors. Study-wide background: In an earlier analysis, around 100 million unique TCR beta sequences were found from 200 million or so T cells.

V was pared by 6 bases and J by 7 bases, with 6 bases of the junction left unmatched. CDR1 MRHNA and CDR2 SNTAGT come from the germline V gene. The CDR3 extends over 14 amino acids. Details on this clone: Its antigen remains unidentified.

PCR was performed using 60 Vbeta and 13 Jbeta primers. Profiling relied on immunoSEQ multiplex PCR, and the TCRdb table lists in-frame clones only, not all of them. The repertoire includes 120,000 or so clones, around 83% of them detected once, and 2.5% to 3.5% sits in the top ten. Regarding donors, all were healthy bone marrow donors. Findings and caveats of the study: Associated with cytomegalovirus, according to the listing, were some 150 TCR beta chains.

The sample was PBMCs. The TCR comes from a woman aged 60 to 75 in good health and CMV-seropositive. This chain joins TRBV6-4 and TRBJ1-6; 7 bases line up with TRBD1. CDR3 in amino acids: CASRGDRSNSPLHF. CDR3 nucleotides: TGTGCCAGCAGGGGGGACAGATCCAATTCACCCCTCCACTTT.